This T cell receptor (beta chain) was captured in a study of cytomegalovirus exposure and HLA in healthy donors. Clones were read by immunoSEQ multiplex PCR, and TCRdb kept only the in-frame ones, dropping some. The sample records some 290,000 clones, over 75% being singletons. Germline CDR1 SGHDT, CDR2 YYEEEE. This CDR3 is built from 13 residues. The donors were part of the validation cohort, which consisted of about 130 subjects and was separate from the first cohort of 670 or so subjects. A remark on this clone: Sequence at one end of the junction differs from germline and may be a read error.

This chain links TRBV5-6 with TRBJ2-7; 10 positions match TRBD1. The receptor's source is a man between 25 and 39 years old in good health and CMV-seronegative. Sequences were obtained from PBMCs. The CDR3 DNA sequence: TGTGCCAGCAGCTTGGCGCTAGGGACAGGGGAAGACTTC. Encoded protein: CASSLALGTGEDF.